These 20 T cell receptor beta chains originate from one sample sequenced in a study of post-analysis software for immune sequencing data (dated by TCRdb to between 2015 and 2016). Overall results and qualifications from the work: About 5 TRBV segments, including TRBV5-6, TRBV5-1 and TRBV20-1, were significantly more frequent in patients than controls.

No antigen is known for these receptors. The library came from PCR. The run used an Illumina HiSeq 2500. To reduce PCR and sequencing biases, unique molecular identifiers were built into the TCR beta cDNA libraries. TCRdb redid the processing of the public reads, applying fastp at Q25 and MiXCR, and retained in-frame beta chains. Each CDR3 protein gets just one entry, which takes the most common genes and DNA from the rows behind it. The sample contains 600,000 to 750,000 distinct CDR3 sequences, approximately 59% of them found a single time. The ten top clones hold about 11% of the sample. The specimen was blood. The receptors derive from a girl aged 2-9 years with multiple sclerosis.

CDR3 sequence reads: CAISGTANTEAFF. CDR3 nucleotide sequence: TGTGCCATCAGTGGTACGGCAAACACTGAAGCTTTCTTT. J is TRBJ1-1 and V is TRBV10-3; D not resolved. Germline V CDR1 and CDR2: ENHRY, SYGVKD. This CDR3 has 13 residues. Deletions cut 4 bases from V and 2 bases from J, with 8 bases between.

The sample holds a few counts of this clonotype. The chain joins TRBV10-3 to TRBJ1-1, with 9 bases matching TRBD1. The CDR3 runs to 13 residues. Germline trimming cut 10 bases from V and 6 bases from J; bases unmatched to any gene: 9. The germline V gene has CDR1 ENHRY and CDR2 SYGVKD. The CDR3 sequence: CATHGTGGAEAFF. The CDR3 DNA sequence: TGTGCCACCCATGGTACAGGGGGCGCTGAAGCTTTCTTT.

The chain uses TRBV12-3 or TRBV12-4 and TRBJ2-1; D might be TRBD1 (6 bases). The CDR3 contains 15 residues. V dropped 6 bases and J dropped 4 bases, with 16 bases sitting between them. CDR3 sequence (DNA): TGTGCCAGCAGCCCCATTGGGGGACAATACAATGAGCAGTTCTTC. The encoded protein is CASSPIGGQYNEQFF.

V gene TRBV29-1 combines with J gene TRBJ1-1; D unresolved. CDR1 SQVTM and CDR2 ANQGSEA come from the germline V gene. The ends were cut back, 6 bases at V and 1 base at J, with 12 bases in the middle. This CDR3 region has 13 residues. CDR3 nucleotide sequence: TGCAGCGTCCGGACGGGTCAGAACACTGAAGCTTTCTTT. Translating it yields CSVRTGQNTEAFF.

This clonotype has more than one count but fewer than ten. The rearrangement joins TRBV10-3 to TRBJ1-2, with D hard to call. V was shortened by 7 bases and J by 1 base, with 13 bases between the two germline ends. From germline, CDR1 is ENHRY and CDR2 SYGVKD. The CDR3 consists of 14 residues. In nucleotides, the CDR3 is TGTGCCATCAAGGGAATGGGCGTTAACTATGGCTACACCTTC. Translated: CAIKGMGVNYGYTF.

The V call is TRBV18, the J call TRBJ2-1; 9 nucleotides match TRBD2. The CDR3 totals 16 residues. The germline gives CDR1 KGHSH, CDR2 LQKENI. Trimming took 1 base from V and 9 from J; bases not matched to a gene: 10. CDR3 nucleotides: TGTGCCAGCTCACCACTTGGCGGGGGGGCTATCAGTGAGCAGTTCTTC. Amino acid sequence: CASSPLGGGAISEQFF.

Here the CDR3 DNA reads TGTGCCAGCAGCTTCAAAAGGGGCGGGCAAGAGACCCAGTACTTC. Translating it yields CASSFKRGGQETQYF. V is TRBV5-8 and J is TRBJ2-5; D tentatively reads TRBD1 or TRBD2 (5 bases each). The CDR3 runs 15 residues. Germline loops: CDR1 SGHTS, CDR2 YDEGEE. The V end lost 2 bases, the J end lost 2 bases, and 13 bases lay between the germline ends.

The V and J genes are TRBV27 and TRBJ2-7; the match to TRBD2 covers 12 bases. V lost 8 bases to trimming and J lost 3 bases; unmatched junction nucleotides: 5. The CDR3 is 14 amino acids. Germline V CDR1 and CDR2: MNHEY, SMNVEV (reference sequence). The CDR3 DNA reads TGTGCCAGCTGGGGACTAGCGGGCTTCTACGAGCAGTACTTC. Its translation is CASWGLAGFYEQYF.

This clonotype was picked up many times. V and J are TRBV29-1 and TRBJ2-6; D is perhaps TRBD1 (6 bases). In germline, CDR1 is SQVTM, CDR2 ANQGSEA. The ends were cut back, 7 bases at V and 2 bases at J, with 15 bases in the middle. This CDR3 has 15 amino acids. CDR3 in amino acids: CSAALQGAGANVLTF. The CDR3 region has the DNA TGCAGCGCCGCTTTACAGGGAGCTGGGGCCAACGTCCTGACTTTC.

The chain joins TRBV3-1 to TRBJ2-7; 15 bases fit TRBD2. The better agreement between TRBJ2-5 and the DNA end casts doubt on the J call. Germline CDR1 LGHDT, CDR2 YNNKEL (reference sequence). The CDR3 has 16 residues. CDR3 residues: CASSRGLAGGKETQYF. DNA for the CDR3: TGTGCCAGCAGCCGGGGACTAGCGGGAGGTAAAGAGACCCAGTACTTC.

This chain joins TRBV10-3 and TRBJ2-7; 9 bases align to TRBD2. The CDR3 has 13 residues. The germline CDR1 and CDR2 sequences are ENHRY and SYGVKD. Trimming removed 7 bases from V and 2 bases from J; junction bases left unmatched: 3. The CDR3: CAITSGITYEQYF. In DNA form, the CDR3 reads TGTGCCATCACTAGCGGGATCACCTACGAGCAGTACTTC.

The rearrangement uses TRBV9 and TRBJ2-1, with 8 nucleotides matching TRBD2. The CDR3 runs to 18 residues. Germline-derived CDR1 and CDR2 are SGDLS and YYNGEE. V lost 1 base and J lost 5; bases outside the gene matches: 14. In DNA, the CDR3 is TGTGCCAGCAGCGTAAGTCGCCTGGCGGGAGGAAGTCACAATGAGCAGTTCTTC. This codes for CASSVSRLAGGSHNEQFF. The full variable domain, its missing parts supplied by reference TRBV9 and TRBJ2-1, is DSGVTQTPKHLITATGQRVTLRCSPRSGDLSVYWYQQSLDQGLQFLIQYYNGEERAKGNILERFSAQQFPDLHSELNLSSLELGDSALYFCASSVSRLAGGSHNEQFFGPGTRLTVL.

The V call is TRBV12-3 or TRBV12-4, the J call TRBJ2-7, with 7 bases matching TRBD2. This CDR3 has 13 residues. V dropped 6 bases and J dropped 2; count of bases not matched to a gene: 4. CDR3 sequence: CASSWTSPYEQYF. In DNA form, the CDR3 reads TGTGCCAGCAGCTGGACTAGTCCCTACGAGCAGTACTTC.

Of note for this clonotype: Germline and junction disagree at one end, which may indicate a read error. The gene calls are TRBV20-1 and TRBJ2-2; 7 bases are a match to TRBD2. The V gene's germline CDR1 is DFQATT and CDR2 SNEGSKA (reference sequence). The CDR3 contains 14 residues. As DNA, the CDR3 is TGCAGTGCTAGAGAGGGGGGGACGACCGAGGAGCTGTTTTTT. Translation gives CSAREGGTTEELFF.

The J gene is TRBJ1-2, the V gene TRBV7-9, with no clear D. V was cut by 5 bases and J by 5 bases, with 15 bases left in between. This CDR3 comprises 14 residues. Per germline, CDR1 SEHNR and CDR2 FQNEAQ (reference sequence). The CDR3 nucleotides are TGTGCCAGCAGCCCCCCTGGCAGGTTTTATGGCTACACCTTC. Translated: CASSPPGRFYGYTF.

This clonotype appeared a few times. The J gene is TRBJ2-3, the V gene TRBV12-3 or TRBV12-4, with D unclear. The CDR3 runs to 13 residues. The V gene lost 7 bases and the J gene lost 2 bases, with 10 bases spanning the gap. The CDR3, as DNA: TGTGCCAGCATTATTAGCTACACAGATACGCAGTATTTT. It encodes CASIISYTDTQYF.

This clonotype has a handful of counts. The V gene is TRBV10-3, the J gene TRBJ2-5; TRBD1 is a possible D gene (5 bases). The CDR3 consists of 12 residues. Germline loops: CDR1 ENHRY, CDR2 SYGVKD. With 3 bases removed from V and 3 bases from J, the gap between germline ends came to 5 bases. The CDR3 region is CAISDREETQYF. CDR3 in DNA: TGTGCCATCAGTGACAGGGAAGAGACCCAGTACTTC.

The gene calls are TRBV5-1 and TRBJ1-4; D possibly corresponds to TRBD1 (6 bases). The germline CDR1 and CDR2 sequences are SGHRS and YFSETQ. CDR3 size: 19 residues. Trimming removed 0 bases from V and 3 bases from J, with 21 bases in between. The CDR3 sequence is CASSLGAGALWGANEKLFF. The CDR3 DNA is TGCGCCAGCAGCTTGGGAGCAGGGGCCCTGTGGGGAGCTAATGAAAAACTGTTTTTT.

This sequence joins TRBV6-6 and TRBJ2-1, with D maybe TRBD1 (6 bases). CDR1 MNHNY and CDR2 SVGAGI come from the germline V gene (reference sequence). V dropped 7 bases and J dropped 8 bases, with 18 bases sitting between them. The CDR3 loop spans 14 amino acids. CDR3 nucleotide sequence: TGTGCCAGCACTCGATCGCAGGGGCAGGATGAGCAGTTCTTC. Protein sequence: CASTRSQGQDEQFF.

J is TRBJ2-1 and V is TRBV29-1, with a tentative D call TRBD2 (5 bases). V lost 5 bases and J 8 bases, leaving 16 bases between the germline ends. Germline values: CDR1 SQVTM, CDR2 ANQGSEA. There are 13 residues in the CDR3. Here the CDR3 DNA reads TGCAGCGTTTCTCCGGGAAACACCGATGAGCAGTTCTTC. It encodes CSVSPGNTDEQFF.